This TCR beta chain was retrieved from a study of T cells in Graves' hyperthyroidism and ophthalmopathy. From RNA transcripts, TCR beta CDR3 regions were amplified. The HTBI primer set served for first-round RT-PCR of the TCR CDR3. TCRdb re-called the multiplex PCR reads with MiXCR, one entry per CDR3 protein. The sample records nearly 600,000 distinct CDR3 sequences, approximately 15% being singletons. From germline, CDR1 is SGHAT and CDR2 FQNNGV. V was trimmed by 4 bases and J by 1 base, leaving 10 bases between them. The CDR3 is made up of 14 amino acids. This chain links TRBV11-2 with TRBJ1-1; TRBD1 is a possible D gene (6 bases). What was sequenced was blood. This receptor was identified in a woman between 18 and 30 years old with Graves' ophthalmopathy. DNA of the CDR3: TGTGCCAGCAGCTCGAGGGGGTCGAACACTGAAGCTTTCTTT. Protein: CASSSRGSNTEAFF. The full variable domain, with the rest looked up from reference TRBV11-2 and TRBJ1-1, is EAGVAQSPRYKIIEKRQSVAFWCNPISGHATLYWYQQILGQGPKLLIQFQNNGVVDDSQLPKDRFSAERLKGVDSTLKIQPAKLEDSAVYLCASSSRGSNTEAFFGQGTRLTVV.